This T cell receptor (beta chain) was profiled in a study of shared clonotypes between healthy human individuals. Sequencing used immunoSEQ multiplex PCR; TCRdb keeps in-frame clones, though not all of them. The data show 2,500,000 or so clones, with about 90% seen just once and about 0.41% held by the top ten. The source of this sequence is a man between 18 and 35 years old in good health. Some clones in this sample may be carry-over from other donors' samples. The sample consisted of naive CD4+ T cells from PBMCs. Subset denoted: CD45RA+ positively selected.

CDR3 sequence reads: CASSIAGGHEKLFF. In DNA, the CDR3 is TGTGCCAGTAGTATAGCCGGGGGTCATGAAAAACTGTTTTTT. The rearrangement links TRBV19 to TRBJ1-4; tentative D call: TRBD1 (5 bases). Trimming took off 1 base at V and 6 bases at J, with 9 bases between the two ends. CDR1 is LNHDA, CDR2 SQIVND, per germline (reference sequence). CDR3 length equals 14 residues.